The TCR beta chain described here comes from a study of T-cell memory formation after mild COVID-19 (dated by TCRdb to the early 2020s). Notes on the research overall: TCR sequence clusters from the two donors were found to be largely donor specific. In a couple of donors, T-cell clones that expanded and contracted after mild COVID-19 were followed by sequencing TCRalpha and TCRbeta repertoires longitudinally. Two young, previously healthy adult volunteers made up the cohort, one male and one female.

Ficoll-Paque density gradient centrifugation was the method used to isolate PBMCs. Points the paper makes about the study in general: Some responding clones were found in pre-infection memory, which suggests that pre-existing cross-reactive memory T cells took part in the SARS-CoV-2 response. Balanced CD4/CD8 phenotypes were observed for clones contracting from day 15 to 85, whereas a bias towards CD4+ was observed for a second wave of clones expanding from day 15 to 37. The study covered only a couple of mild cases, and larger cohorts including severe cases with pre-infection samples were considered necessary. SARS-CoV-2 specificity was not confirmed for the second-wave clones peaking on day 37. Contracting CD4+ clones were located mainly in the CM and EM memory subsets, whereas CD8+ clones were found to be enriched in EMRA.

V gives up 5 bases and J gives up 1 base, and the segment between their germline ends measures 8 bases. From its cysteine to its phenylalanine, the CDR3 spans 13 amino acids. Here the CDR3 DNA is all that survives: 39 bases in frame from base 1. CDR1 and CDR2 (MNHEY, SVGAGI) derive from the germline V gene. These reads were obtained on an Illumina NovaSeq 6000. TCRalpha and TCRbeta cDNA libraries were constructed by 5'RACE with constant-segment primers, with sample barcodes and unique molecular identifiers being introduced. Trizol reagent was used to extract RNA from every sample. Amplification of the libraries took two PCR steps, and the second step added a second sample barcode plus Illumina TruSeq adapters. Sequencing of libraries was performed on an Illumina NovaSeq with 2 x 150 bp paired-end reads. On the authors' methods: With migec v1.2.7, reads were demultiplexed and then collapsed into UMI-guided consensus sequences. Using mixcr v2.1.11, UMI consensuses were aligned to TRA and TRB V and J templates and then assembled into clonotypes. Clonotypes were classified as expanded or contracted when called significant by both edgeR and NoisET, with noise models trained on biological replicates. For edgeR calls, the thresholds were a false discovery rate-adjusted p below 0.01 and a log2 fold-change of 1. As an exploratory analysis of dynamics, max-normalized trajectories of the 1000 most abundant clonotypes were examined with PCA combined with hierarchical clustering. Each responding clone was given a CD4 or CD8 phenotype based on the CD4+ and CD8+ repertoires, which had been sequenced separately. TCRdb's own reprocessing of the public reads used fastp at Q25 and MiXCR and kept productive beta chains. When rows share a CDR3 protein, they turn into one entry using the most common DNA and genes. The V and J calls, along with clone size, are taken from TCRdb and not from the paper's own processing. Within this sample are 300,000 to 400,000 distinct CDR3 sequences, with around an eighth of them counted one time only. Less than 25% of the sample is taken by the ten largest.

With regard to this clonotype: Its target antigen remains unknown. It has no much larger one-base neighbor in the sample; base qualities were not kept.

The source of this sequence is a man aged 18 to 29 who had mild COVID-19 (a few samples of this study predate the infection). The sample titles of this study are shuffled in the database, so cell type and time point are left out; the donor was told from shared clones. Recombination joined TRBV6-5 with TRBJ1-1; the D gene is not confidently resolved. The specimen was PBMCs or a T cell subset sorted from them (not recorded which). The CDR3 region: CASSGVENTEAFF. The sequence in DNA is TGTGCCAGCAGTGGGGTCGAGAACACTGAAGCTTTCTTT.